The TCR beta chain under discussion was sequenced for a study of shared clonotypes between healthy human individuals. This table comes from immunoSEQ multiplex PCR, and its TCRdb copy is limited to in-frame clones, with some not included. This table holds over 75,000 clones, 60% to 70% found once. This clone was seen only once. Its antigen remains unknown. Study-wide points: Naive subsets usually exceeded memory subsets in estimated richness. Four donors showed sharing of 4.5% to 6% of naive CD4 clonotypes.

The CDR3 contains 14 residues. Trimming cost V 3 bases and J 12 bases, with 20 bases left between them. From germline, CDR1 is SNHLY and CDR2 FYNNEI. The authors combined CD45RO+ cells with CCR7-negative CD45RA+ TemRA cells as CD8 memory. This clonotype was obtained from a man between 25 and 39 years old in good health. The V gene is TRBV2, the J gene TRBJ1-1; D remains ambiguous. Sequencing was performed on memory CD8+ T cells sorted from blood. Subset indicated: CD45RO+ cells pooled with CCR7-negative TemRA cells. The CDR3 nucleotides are TGTGCCAGCAGTGACAGTTATGGTAGCTTTGTGCCTTTCTTT. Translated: CASSDSYGSFVPFF.